The rows below give T cell receptor beta chains drawn from one sample of a study of regulatory T cells in long-lasting Graves disease. MiXCR, run by TCRdb on the multiplex PCR reads, gives a single entry per CDR3 protein. Among fewer than 400,000 distinct CDR3 sequences, over 15% were seen once, and the ten largest hold more than 35%. Material: peripheral blood mononuclear cells (PBMCs), obtained at new diagnosis, from a patient treated with antithyroid drugs. Receptors originate from a female donor with Graves disease. Each CDR3 is given with its conserved first and last residue. D genes are given only for firm matches. Only some rows state a clone size, as once, few, many or a class for expanded clones.

V	size	D	J	DNA	CDR3
TRBV30	many	-	TRBJ1-1	TGTGCCTGGAGTCAACAGTCCCCCACTGAAGCTTTCTTT	CAWSQQSPTEAFF
TRBV28	few	-	TRBJ2-7	TGTGCCAGCAGTTTAAGTGGTCGGGACCGATCCTCCGAGCAGTACTTC	CASSLSGRDRSSEQYF
TRBV12-3/TRBV12-4	many	TRBD1	TRBJ2-2	TGTGCCAGCAGTTTTTCGGGGACAGTGAACACCGGGGAGCTGTTTTTT	CASSFSGTVNTGELFF
TRBV10-3	many	-	TRBJ2-6	TGTGCCATCAGCGAGGCTGCTGGGGCCAACGTCCTGACTTTC	CAISEAAGANVLTF
TRBV30	-	-	TRBJ1-1	TGTGCCCGGAAGACAGTGAACACTGAAGCTTTCTTT	CARKTVNTEAFF
TRBV20-1	many	TRBD2	TRBJ2-3	TGCAGTGCTACTACTAGCGGGAACACAGATACGCAGTATTTT	CSATTSGNTDTQYF
TRBV11-1	-	TRBD1	TRBJ1-2	TGTGCCAGCAGCTTAGGGGACAGGTCAATCGCCTTC	CASSLGDRSIAF
TRBV29-1	many	TRBD2	TRBJ2-1	TGCAGCGCTGCAGCGGGAGGGAACAATGAGCAGTTCTTC	CSAAAGGNNEQFF
TRBV20-1	many	-	TRBJ2-3	TGCAGTGCTAGATCCCGTGTAGGGGCACAGGCCACCACAGATACGCAGTATTTT	CSARSRVGAQATTDTQYF
TRBV11-2	-	-	TRBJ2-1	TGTGCCAGCAGCTTAGGACTAGATCATGAGCAGTTCTTC	CASSLGLDHEQFF
TRBV5-1	many	-	TRBJ1-2	TGCGCCAGCAGCTTGGAATTGCGGGGGAACTATGGCTACACCTTC	CASSLELRGNYGYTF
TRBV6-2/TRBV6-3	many	TRBD2	TRBJ2-2	TGTGCCAGCAGTTACGACGGACTAGCGGGGAACACCGGGGAGCTGTTTTTT	CASSYDGLAGNTGELFF
TRBV7-8	many	-	TRBJ1-6	TGTGCCAGCAGCTTAGGGCAATCGGGGGGGACGAACCCGCTACCCCTCCACTTT	CASSLGQSGGTNPLPLHF
TRBV10-3	many	-	TRBJ1-6	TGTGCCATCAGGACAGCACCAGGGAATTCACCCCTCCACTTT	CAIRTAPGNSPLHF
TRBV20-1	many	TRBD2	TRBJ2-2	TGCAGTGCTAGGCCTACTAGCGGGAGTTTGATCGGGGAGCTGTTTTTT	CSARPTSGSLIGELFF
TRBV7-8	many	TRBD2	TRBJ2-7	TGTGCCAGCATCGGACTAGCCTACGAGCAGTACTTC	CASIGLAYEQYF
TRBV7-8	many	-	TRBJ1-5	TGTGCCAGCAGCTTTCAACAGGGCGAGCCCCAGCATTTT	CASSFQQGEPQHF
TRBV6-1	many	TRBD1	TRBJ1-1	TGTGCCAGCTCAGGACAGGGGACAGCTTTCTTT	CASSGQGTAFF
TRBV7-9	many	TRBD1	TRBJ1-2	TGTGCCAGCAGCTTAGGGGACAGGGGGCGCGGTGGCTACACCTTC	CASSLGDRGRGGYTF